Sequencing of this T cell receptor beta chain was carried out in a study of blood T cell repertoires in COVID-19 (dated by TCRdb to 2018 to 2020). Broadly, across the study: Collaborator samples came from the United States, Italy and Spain and covered acute and convalescent phases of COVID-19. The material from the prospective study consisted of cDNA or gDNA derived from T cells, B-cell-depleted T cells, or PBMCs. Subjects who had been exposed to COVID-19, were actively infected with it, or had recovered from it provided the deeply sampled blood TCRbeta repertoires that made up the dataset. The repertoires were released in a freely available public database meant as a resource for research on the immune response to SARS-CoV-2. Samples were obtained from the ongoing ImmuneRACE study (first 160 participants) and from some 1,300 subjects provided by 6 global collaborators. Sample metadata almost always included a de-identified subject ID, COVID-19 status, age in years and sex. Where available, HLA class I and class II types were obtained from metadata supplied by the sample provider rather than from assay-based typing. Overall study results and their limits: The quantity of clinical and demographic metadata differed by source and by participant and was supplied without curation.

Reading from cysteine to phenylalanine, the CDR3 counts 14 amino acids. Only the CDR3 region is kept as DNA, spanning 42 bases read in frame from base 1. CDR1 and CDR2, per the germline V gene, are SGHRS and YFSETQ. V and J are truncated by 0 bases and 3 bases respectively, leaving an intervening sequence of 9 bases. The collaborating institutions used their own protocols to collect whole blood in K2EDTA tubes. For TCRbeta analysis, collaborator samples were shipped as frozen whole blood, as isolated PBMCs, or as DNA extracted from either sample type. About this clone itself: Its antigen remains unidentified. No per-base quality is available; no much larger clone lies one base away.

TCRbeta CDR3 regions were amplified from genomic DNA by means of the immunoSEQ Assay, a bias-controlled multiplex PCR. Regarding the original processing steps: Within the assay, amplification of reference gene primers was used to estimate how many nucleated cells each sample contained. Sequence reads were collapsed and filtered to measure the absolute abundance of every unique TCRbeta CDR3 rearrangement. Productive Simpson clonality was computed per sample as the square root of Simpson's diversity index over productive rearrangements. Not all clones reach the TCRdb copy of this immuneACCESS table, which keeps in-frame sequences only. Checked studies attribute under half of the gap to unresolved V genes and leave the rest unexplained. D and trimming were read from the DNA, whereas the V and J calls and clone size are those reported in that table. For this sample the table gives around 65,000 clones, of which around 77% were detected only once. About 15% of the sample lies in the top ten.

The receptor's source is a man in his sixties with acute or convalescent COVID-19. The V and J segments used are TRBV5-1 and TRBJ1-1, with a weak D call of TRBD1 (5 bases match). Sequenced: peripheral blood. CDR3 reads: CASSLDLGDTEAFF. The DNA sequence is given as TGCGCCAGCAGCTTGGACTTAGGGGACACTGAAGCTTTCTTT.